A single sample gave rise to the 23 T cell receptor beta chains below, sequenced in a study of identical twins. TCRdb reprocessed the 5' RACE reads via MiXCR and lists one record per CDR3 protein. The table includes around 450,000 distinct CDR3 sequences, 14% detected once. These sequences were also reported in another study, on yellow fever vaccine responses in identical twins.

The specimen sequenced was CD4+ T cells sorted from blood. The source of these receptors is a woman between 18 and 29 years old in good health.

This clonotype was counted between two and nine times. The chain combines TRBV5-1 with TRBJ2-2, with a possible D match to TRBD1 (6 bases). The ends were cut back, 4 bases at V and 3 bases at J, with 13 bases in the middle. Germline CDR1 reads SGHRS; CDR2 reads YFSETQ. The CDR3 loop spans 15 amino acids. This CDR3 reads CASSTEGVDTGELFF. Here the CDR3 DNA reads TGCGCCAGCAGCACCGAGGGGGTTGACACCGGGGAGCTGTTTTTT.

In this sample, this clonotype turned up many times. The chain combines TRBV5-1 with TRBJ2-3; no clear D gene. V was shortened by 0 bases and J by 3 bases, with 11 bases between the two germline ends. This CDR3 contains 15 residues. In germline, CDR1 is SGHRS, CDR2 YFSETQ. The CDR3 loop is CASSLDLGITDTQYF. The CDR3 bases are TGCGCCAGCAGCTTGGATTTGGGGATAACAGATACGCAGTATTTT. The full variable domain, completed using reference TRBV5-1 and TRBJ2-3, is KAGVTQTPRYLIKTRGQQVTLSCSPISGHRSVSWYQQTPGQGLQFLFEYFSETQRNKGNFPGRFSGRQFSNSRSEMNVSTLELGDSALYLCASSLDLGITDTQYFGPGTRLTVL.

This clonotype has ten or more counts. The chain is built from TRBV24-1 and TRBJ2-3; 9 positions match TRBD1. The germline gives CDR1 KGHDR, CDR2 SFDVKD. The CDR3 loop spans 14 amino acids. V gave up 8 bases and J gave up 0 bases; unmatched junction bases: 2. This chain's CDR3 is CATKGQGSTDTQYF. The CDR3 DNA sequence: TGTGCCACCAAAGGACAGGGGAGCACAGATACGCAGTATTTT.

This chain uses TRBV5-1 with TRBJ2-1, with TRBD2 identical over 11 bases. This CDR3 is built from 16 residues. The V gene's germline CDR1 is SGHRS and CDR2 YFSETQ. The J segment lost 7 bases and the V segment lost 5 bases, leaving 11 bases of the junction unmatched. CDR3 loop: CASRPKLAGEMNEQFF. The DNA of the CDR3 is TGCGCCAGCAGACCAAAACTAGCGGGGGAGATGAATGAGCAGTTCTTC.

The chain employs TRBV6-4 and TRBJ2-3, with TRBD2 matching 8 bases. Per the germline V gene, CDR1 is MRHNA and CDR2 is SNTAGT. Trimming removed 6 bases from V and 4 bases from J; junction bases left unmatched: 3. The CDR3 runs 13 residues. CDR3 sequence reads: CASSGGAADTQYF. The CDR3 DNA is TGTGCCAGCAGCGGGGGGGCCGCAGATACGCAGTATTTT.

This rearrangement joins TRBV7-6 to TRBJ1-2; D is ambiguous. The germline V gene encodes CDR1 SGHVS and CDR2 FNYEAQ. Trimming took 5 bases from V and 0 from J, leaving 7 bases between them. The CDR3 is made up of 13 amino acids. Here the CDR3 DNA reads TGTGCCAGCAGCGATACACCTAACTATGGCTACACCTTC. It yields the protein CASSDTPNYGYTF.

The CDR3, as DNA: TGTGCCAGCAGCCTCGGGACAGGGGGGCCCTACGAGCAGTACTTC. Its protein is CASSLGTGGPYEQYF. This chain links TRBV9 with TRBJ2-7, with 11 bases that match TRBD1. The CDR3 loop spans 15 amino acids. V was clipped by 4 bases and J by 2 bases; unmatched bases: 5. Germline lookup yields CDR1 SGDLS and CDR2 YYNGEE.

The chain couples TRBV9 to TRBJ2-1, with D unresolved. The length of the CDR3 is 15 residues. V lost 4 bases and J 4 bases, leaving 15 bases between the germline ends. The germline gives CDR1 SGDLS, CDR2 YYNGEE. In DNA, the CDR3 is TGTGCCAGCAGCACGGGTCCTAATAGTTACAATGAGCAGTTCTTC. Amino acids: CASSTGPNSYNEQFF.

The chain has TRBV19 and TRBJ2-1, with 16 positions matching TRBD2. Germline V lookup: CDR1 LNHDA, CDR2 SQIVND (reference sequence). The J segment lost 2 bases and the V segment lost 7 bases, leaving 5 bases of the junction unmatched. This CDR3 region has 17 residues. The CDR3 is CASTKGTSGRAYNEQFF. The CDR3 DNA is TGTGCCAGTACCAAAGGGACTAGCGGGAGGGCCTACAATGAGCAGTTCTTC.

This clonotype was detected many times. This sequence joins TRBV7-2 and TRBJ2-1; 9 bases are shared with TRBD2. The CDR3 contains 17 residues. The germline V gene encodes CDR1 SGHTA and CDR2 FQGNSA. The J segment lost 3 bases and the V segment lost 3 bases, leaving 9 bases of the junction unmatched. The CDR3 nucleotides read TGTGCCAGCAGCTTTAACATACTAGCGGGCAACTACAATGAGCAGTTCTTC. Its protein is CASSFNILAGNYNEQFF.

This clonotype was observed at least ten times. This rearrangement joins TRBV29-1 to TRBJ2-7; the match to TRBD2 covers 9 bases. Germline CDR1 reads SQVTM; CDR2 reads ANQGSEA. J was trimmed by 6 bases and V by 1 base; bases with no gene match: 7. This CDR3 region has 14 residues. Here the CDR3 reads CSVEVLAGVSEQYF. The CDR3 DNA reads TGCAGCGTTGAAGTTTTAGCGGGAGTTAGCGAGCAGTACTTC.

The V and J genes are TRBV27 and TRBJ2-7, with 8 positions matching TRBD2. Germline CDR1 and CDR2: MNHEY and SMNVEV (reference sequence). CDR3 length: 15 amino acids. Germline trimming cut 6 bases from V and 2 bases from J; bases unmatched to any gene: 9. The CDR3 bases are TGTGCCAGCAGGAAAAACGGGGGGGGGACCTACGAGCAGTACTTC. Its protein is CASRKNGGGTYEQYF.

This clonotype has a count of ten or more. The chain links TRBV29-1 to TRBJ2-1; 13 bases match TRBD2. This CDR3 has 13 amino acids. Trimming at V came to 6 bases and at J to 9 bases, leaving 5 bases not matched to a gene. Germline loops: CDR1 SQVTM, CDR2 ANQGSEA. The DNA of the CDR3 is TGCAGCGTAGGACTAGCGGGAGTGGGTGAGCAGTTCTTC. Translation: CSVGLAGVGEQFF.

This rearrangement joins TRBV28 to TRBJ2-4; D not certain. V lost 7 bases, J lost 6 bases, and 19 bases lay in between. The CDR3 is 15 residues long. Germline V gene sequence: CDR1 MDHEN, CDR2 SYDVKM. The CDR3 bases are TGTGCCAGCACACGTACCCAAAGGTCCGGAAACATTCAGTACTTC. Amino acids: CASTRTQRSGNIQYF.

The chain carries TRBV27 and TRBJ2-6; perhaps TRBD1 as D (5 bases). V was clipped by 8 bases and J by 3 bases, with 14 bases between them. Per the germline V gene, CDR1 is MNHEY and CDR2 is SMNVEV (reference sequence). The CDR3 has 15 amino acids. CDR3 DNA: TGTGCCAGCGGATCGCAGGGTTTTGGGGCCAACGTCCTGACTTTC. It translates to CASGSQGFGANVLTF. The entire variable domain, with the rest obtained from reference TRBV27 and TRBJ2-6, is as follows: EAQVTQNPRYLITVTGKKLTVTCSQNMNHEYMSWYRQDPGLGLRQIYYSMNVEVTDKGDVPEGYKVSRKEKRNFPLILESPSPNQTSLYFCASGSQGFGANVLTFGAGSRLTVL.

The J gene is TRBJ2-3, the V gene TRBV7-2; 8 bases agree with TRBD2. The V segment lost 4 bases and the J segment 2 bases; nucleotides outside the gene matches: 5. CDR1 SGHTA and CDR2 FQGNSA come from the germline V gene. The CDR3 covers 15 residues. The CDR3 is CASSWGGGPTDTQYF. CDR3 in DNA: TGTGCCAGCAGCTGGGGCGGGGGGCCCACAGATACGCAGTATTTT. Complete variable domain (other parts from reference TRBV7-2 and TRBJ2-3): GAGVSQSPSNKVTEKGKDVELRCDPISGHTALYWYRQSLGQGLEFLIYFQGNSAPDKSGLPSDRFSAERTGGSVSTLTIQRTQQEDSAVYLCASSWGGGPTDTQYFGPGTRLTVL.

A few counts support this clonotype. The chain carries TRBV5-1 and TRBJ2-2, with D perhaps matching TRBD1 or TRBD2 (5 bases each). Germline lookup yields CDR1 SGHRS and CDR2 YFSETQ. This CDR3 region has 15 residues. With 4 bases removed from V and 3 bases from J, the gap between germline ends came to 13 bases. CDR3 protein: CASSIGTGYTGELFF. CDR3 DNA: TGCGCCAGCAGCATCGGGACGGGGTACACCGGGGAGCTGTTTTTT.

This clonotype occurred a few times. The chain joins TRBV6-2 or TRBV6-3 to TRBJ2-5; 9 nucleotides match TRBD1. The V gene end was trimmed by 6 bases and the J gene end by 5 bases; junction bases not matched to a gene: 4. The germline V gene encodes CDR1 MNHEY and CDR2 SVGEGT. The CDR3 runs 13 residues. The chain's CDR3 is CASRRDRAETQYF. DNA for the CDR3: TGTGCCAGCAGAAGGGACAGGGCGGAGACCCAGTACTTC.

Here the CDR3 reads CASSPGLAATLQETQYF. The CDR3 nucleotides read TGCGCCAGCAGCCCGGGACTAGCGGCAACACTCCAAGAGACCCAGTACTTC. The genes are TRBV5-1 and TRBJ2-5, with 11 positions matching TRBD2. Germline assignment: CDR1 SGHRS and CDR2 YFSETQ. The CDR3 totals 17 residues. V gave up 4 bases and J gave up 1 base; unmatched junction bases: 9.

The J gene is TRBJ2-2, the V gene TRBV15, with D possibly being TRBD2 (5 bases). From germline, CDR1 is LNHNV and CDR2 YYDKDF (reference sequence). Trimming cost V 6 bases and J 4 bases, with 12 bases left between them. The CDR3 runs to 14 residues. The CDR3 bases are TGTGCCACCAGTCCCAGGCGGGTCACCGGGGAGCTGTTTTTT. Its protein product is CATSPRRVTGELFF.

The chain joins TRBV7-9 to TRBJ2-2; a possible D gene is TRBD1 (8 bases). Germline CDR1 is SEHNR and CDR2 is FQNEAQ (reference sequence). The CDR3 covers 17 residues. Trimming took off 7 bases at V and 6 bases at J, with 24 bases between the two ends. In nucleotides, the CDR3 is TGTGCCAGCATCTCATCATTAAGCGGGACAGGAGCCGGGGAGCTGTTTTTT. It specifies CASISSLSGTGAGELFF.

V and J are TRBV7-9 and TRBJ2-1; weak D call: TRBD2 (5 bases). CDR1 and CDR2 from the germline V gene are SEHNR and FQNEAQ (reference sequence). Between the trimmed V and J ends, which lost 7 bases and 1 base, there was a span of 14 bases. CDR3 length equals 15 residues. This chain's CDR3 is CASTDLRESYNEQFF. DNA of the CDR3: TGTGCCAGCACCGACCTCCGGGAATCCTACAATGAGCAGTTCTTC.

This clonotype showed up many times. The V gene is TRBV12-3 or TRBV12-4, the J gene TRBJ2-7; no reliable D call. CDR3 size: 14 residues. Deletions cut 3 bases from V and 6 bases from J, with 15 bases between. The CDR3 DNA reads as TGTGCCAGCAGTTTGCAAATTGCCCAAGGCGAGCAGTACTTC. Amino acid sequence: CASSLQIAQGEQYF.